What follows are 30 T cell receptor beta chains derived from one specimen sequenced in a study of control samples from healthy donors and cancer patients. This table comes from immunoSEQ multiplex PCR, and its TCRdb copy is limited to in-frame clones, with some not included. Of 75,000 to 90,000 clones listed, around 91% were seen once; the top ten hold 6.5% to 8.5%. Sequencing was performed on blood. These TCRs come from a man aged 50 to 59 in good health.

V is TRBV5-6 and J is TRBJ2-5, with D perhaps matching TRBD2 (6 bases). The V end was cut by 1 base, the J end by 3 bases, with 10 bases between. The CDR3 is made up of 14 amino acids. Germline assignment: CDR1 SGHDT and CDR2 YYEEEE. CDR3 DNA sequence: TGTGCCAGCAGCTTGTGGGGCGGGAAAGAGACCCAGTACTTC. Translating it yields CASSLWGGKETQYF.

Written as DNA, the CDR3 is TGTGCCAGCAGCTTGGGTGACGTCGCAACTAATGAAAAACTGTTTTTT. It encodes CASSLGDVATNEKLFF. This chain joins TRBV5-5 and TRBJ1-4, with D hard to call. Germline-derived CDR1 and CDR2 are SGHKS and YYEKEE (reference sequence). Trimming stripped 0 bases from V and 0 bases from J, with 9 bases between. CDR3 length equals 16 residues.

The chain is built from TRBV9 and TRBJ1-4, with 10 positions matching TRBD1. The junction had 4 bases not matched to a gene; V was cut back by 4 bases and J by 4 bases. The CDR3 sequence is 15 residues long. The germline V gene has CDR1 SGDLS and CDR2 YYNGEE. The CDR3 spells CASSKDRGINEKLFF. The CDR3 bases are TGTGCCAGCAGCAAGGACAGGGGGATTAATGAAAAACTGTTTTTT.

The chain has TRBV27 and TRBJ2-1; 8 bases are shared with TRBD2. Germline V CDR1 and CDR2: MNHEY, SMNVEV (reference sequence). The CDR3 extends over 15 amino acids. After removal of 3 bases from V and 3 bases from J, the junction contained 4 bases not matched to a gene. CDR3 nucleotides: TGTGCCAGCAGTTTCTCCGGGACTAGCTACAATGAGCAGTTCTTC. The encoded protein is CASSFSGTSYNEQFF.

This chain connects TRBV10-3 to TRBJ1-2, with D possibly matching TRBD1 (5 bases). The CDR3 is made up of 13 amino acids. The V and J ends lost 2 bases and 8 bases respectively, with 12 bases between them. Germline V CDR1 and CDR2: ENHRY, SYGVKD. The CDR3 coding sequence is TGTGCCATCAGTGAGATGGGGCACGTGGGCTACACCTTC. Its protein product is CAISEMGHVGYTF.

This chain uses TRBV15 with TRBJ2-7, with D unclear. CDR1 is LNHNV, CDR2 YYDKDF, per germline (reference sequence). The CDR3 covers 15 residues. The germline V and J ends were trimmed by 0 bases and 2 bases, with 11 bases remaining between them. CDR3 bases: TGTGCCACCAGCAGAGATCGCGACCTTGCCTACGAGCAGTACTTC. Its protein is CATSRDRDLAYEQYF.

The chain recombines TRBV5-1 with TRBJ1-5; D gene ambiguous. Germline V lookup: CDR1 SGHRS, CDR2 YFSETQ. V shed 0 bases and J shed 4 bases, with 8 bases lying between them. The CDR3 spans 14 residues. CDR3 protein: CASSLGGLNQPQHF. CDR3 nucleotide sequence: TGCGCCAGCAGCTTGGGGGGTCTTAATCAGCCCCAGCATTTT.

The rearrangement links TRBV30 to TRBJ2-3; possibly TRBD1 for D (6 bases). This CDR3 has 14 amino acids. Looked up from germline, CDR1 is GTSNPN and CDR2 is SVGIG (reference sequence). The V gene lost 1 base and the J gene lost 1 base, with 9 bases spanning the gap. CDR3 protein: CAWSATGRTDTQYF. The DNA for the CDR3 is TGTGCCTGGAGTGCGACAGGTCGCACAGATACGCAGTATTTT.

The rearrangement uses TRBV12-3 or TRBV12-4 and TRBJ1-1, with TRBD1 identical over 8 bases. The CDR3 loop spans 13 amino acids. V was clipped by 1 base and J by 12 bases; unmatched bases: 7. In nucleotides, the CDR3 is TGTGCCAGCAGTTTAGACAGGGGGGCCCCGCCTTTCTTT. Translating it yields CASSLDRGAPPFF.

The J gene is TRBJ1-1, the V gene TRBV19, with D perhaps TRBD1 (5 bases). V lost 5 bases and J 1 base, leaving 5 bases between the germline ends. Germline V lookup: CDR1 LNHDA, CDR2 SQIVND (reference sequence). The CDR3 consists of 12 residues. This CDR3 reads CASSGGNTEAFF. The CDR3, as DNA: TGTGCCAGTAGTGGGGGGAACACTGAAGCTTTCTTT.

The J gene is TRBJ1-1, the V gene TRBV12-3 or TRBV12-4; 8 nucleotides align to TRBD1. The CDR3 is 13 residues long. V lost 5 bases and J lost 7; bases outside the gene matches: 6. Written as DNA, the CDR3 is TGTGCCAGCAGTCGACAGGGGTATAGTGAAGCTTTCTTT. Its translation: CASSRQGYSEAFF.

A single count supports this clone. J is TRBJ2-6 and V is TRBV25-1; 8 bases map to TRBD1. This CDR3 is built from 17 residues. In germline, CDR1 is MGHDK, CDR2 SYGVNS. J lost 0 bases, V lost 8 bases, and 9 bases had no gene match. The CDR3 bases are TGTGCCAGCCTTGGGTGGACAGGGAGCTCTGGGGCCAACGTCCTGACTTTC. Its translation is CASLGWTGSSGANVLTF.

This chain links TRBV24-1 with TRBJ1-3; TRBD1 might be the D (5 bases). Germline CDR1 KGHDR, CDR2 SFDVKD. CDR3 length equals 14 residues. V was shortened by 5 bases and J by 8 bases, with 15 bases between the two germline ends. The CDR3 loop is CATSAGGGLDTIYF. DNA of the CDR3: TGTGCCACCAGTGCCGGGGGAGGGCTAGACACCATATATTTT.

J is TRBJ2-5 and V is TRBV3-1 (or the pseudogene TRBV3-2), with D possibly called TRBD1 or TRBD2 (5 bases each). The CDR3 extends over 13 amino acids. Between the trimmed V and J ends, which lost 2 bases and 4 bases, there was a span of 8 bases. CDR1 is LGHDT and CDR2 is YNNKEL in the germline V gene (reference sequence). The CDR3 DNA reads as TGTGCCAGCAGCCAAAGTGGGGGAGAGACCCAGTACTTC. As protein: CASSQSGGETQYF.

This chain joins TRBV18 and TRBJ1-1; D perhaps matches TRBD1 (6 bases). V was cut by 2 bases and J by 0 bases, with 19 bases left in between. The CDR3 spans 18 residues. Germline loops: CDR1 KGHSH, CDR2 LQKENI. CDR3 loop: CASSPNRGQSSVNTEAFF. The DNA for the CDR3 is TGTGCCAGCTCACCAAACCGGGGACAAAGTTCCGTGAACACTGAAGCTTTCTTT. The whole variable domain, filled in from reference TRBV18 and TRBJ1-1, reads NAGVMQNPRHLVRRRGQEARLRCSPMKGHSHVYWYRQLPEEGLKFMVYLQKENIIDESGMPKERFSAEFPKEGPSILRIQQVVRGDSAAYFCASSPNRGQSSVNTEAFFGQGTRLTVV.

This chain joins TRBV19 and TRBJ1-5; D remains ambiguous. CDR1 LNHDA and CDR2 SQIVND come from the germline V gene (reference sequence). V lost 6 bases, J lost 7 bases, and 16 bases lay in between. The CDR3 spans 14 residues. CDR3 amino acids: CASRSEMGLQPQHF. The CDR3, as DNA: TGTGCCAGTAGATCAGAGATGGGTTTGCAGCCCCAGCATTTT.

V gene TRBV24-1 combines with J gene TRBJ2-5, with 7 bases identical to TRBD2. V was pared by 5 bases and J by 6 bases, with 8 bases of the junction left unmatched. The CDR3 is made up of 14 amino acids. Germline V gene lookup returns CDR1 KGHDR and CDR2 SFDVKD. The chain's CDR3 is CATSGRTSSKTQYF. CDR3 DNA sequence: TGTGCCACCAGTGGAAGGACTAGTTCAAAGACCCAGTACTTC.

The chain combines TRBV10-3 with TRBJ2-6; possible D gene TRBD2, 5 bases. The CDR3 totals 16 residues. V was clipped by 4 bases and J by 1 base, with 11 bases between them. Germline V lookup: CDR1 ENHRY, CDR2 SYGVKD. For the CDR3, the DNA is TGTGCCATCAGTGGTTTGACGGGATCTGGGGCCAACGTCCTGACTTTC. Residues: CAISGLTGSGANVLTF.

V usage is TRBV7-2 and J usage is TRBJ2-1, with D unclear. CDR1 is SGHTA, CDR2 FQGNSA, per germline. Trimming cost V 4 bases and J 0 bases, with 10 bases left between them. The CDR3 is 15 residues long. CDR3 bases: TGTGCCAGCAGCTCCGCCGCCTCCTCCTACAATGAGCAGTTCTTC. Translating it yields CASSSAASSYNEQFF.

The chain joins TRBV4-1 to TRBJ1-4; D is unresolved. CDR3 length equals 17 residues. Germline V CDR1 and CDR2: MGHRA, YSYEKL. V was trimmed by 5 bases and J by 0 bases, leaving 16 bases between them. The CDR3 loop is CASSSLFPTTTNEKLFF. As DNA, the CDR3 is TGCGCCAGCAGCTCTCTCTTCCCCACAACAACTAATGAAAAACTGTTTTTT.

The DNA for the CDR3 is TGTGCCAGCAGCCAAAACTCTTGGAAGCGGGGGCTCGCCAATTATCTAATCCAAGAGACCCAGTACTTC. This gives the protein CASSQNSWKRGLANYLIQETQYF. V gene TRBV3-1 (or the pseudogene TRBV3-2) combines with J gene TRBJ2-5; 8 positions agree with TRBD2. Germline-derived CDR1 and CDR2 are LGHDT and YNNKEL (reference sequence). V was pared by 2 bases and J by 1 base, with 27 bases of the junction left unmatched. The CDR3 runs to 23 residues.

On this clone: Other DNA sequences of this sample code for an identical CDR3. The V call is TRBV24-1, the J call TRBJ1-2; D remains unclear. Germline CDR1 and CDR2: KGHDR and SFDVKD. The CDR3 extends over 11 amino acids. Trimming cost V 2 bases and J 6 bases, with 3 bases left between them. The CDR3 region has the DNA TGTGCCACCAGTGATTACGATGGCTACACCTTC. This gives the protein CATSDYDGYTF.

The rearrangement joins TRBV7-2 to TRBJ2-1, with 10 bases lining up with TRBD2. CDR1 and CDR2 (germline): SGHTA, FQGNSA. V dropped 5 bases and J dropped 4; count of bases not matched to a gene: 5. The CDR3 runs 15 residues. The CDR3 coding sequence is TGTGCCAGCAGCCAAGGGACTAGCGCTTACAATGAGCAGTTCTTC. This gives the protein CASSQGTSAYNEQFF.

The chain has TRBV7-9 and TRBJ2-2; a weak D match, TRBD1 (5 bases). Germline V CDR1 and CDR2: SEHNR, FQNEAQ (reference sequence). The germline V and J ends were trimmed by 1 base and 6 bases, with 6 bases remaining between them. This CDR3 spans 13 amino acids. The chain's CDR3 is CASSLEGSGELFF. The CDR3 nucleotides read TGTGCCAGCAGCTTAGAGGGGTCCGGGGAGCTGTTTTTT.

The J gene is TRBJ2-5, the V gene TRBV5-6, with 9 bases fitting TRBD1. Germline CDR1 and CDR2: SGHDT and YYEEEE. The CDR3 consists of 18 residues. The V segment lost 3 bases and the J segment 5 bases; nucleotides outside the gene matches: 17. CDR3 amino acids: CASSSLTHLQGAGETQYF. In DNA form, the CDR3 reads TGTGCCAGCAGCTCGCTAACCCACTTACAGGGGGCTGGGGAGACCCAGTACTTC.

CDR3 region: CASSSPRTGSYEQYF. The CDR3 region has the DNA TGTGCCAGCAGCTCCCCGCGAACAGGGAGTTACGAGCAGTACTTC. This rearrangement joins TRBV11-2 to TRBJ2-7, with TRBD1 as a possible D gene (6 bases). The CDR3 has 15 amino acids. Trimming removed 4 bases from V and 4 bases from J, with 17 bases in between. CDR1 and CDR2 from the germline V gene are SGHAT and FQNNGV.

Concerning this clone: At one of its ends the junction is not consistent with the germline gene, which may arise from a read error. V gene TRBV7-7 combines with J gene TRBJ2-5, with D possibly TRBD1 on 6 matching bases. This CDR3 region has 16 residues. Per the germline V gene, CDR1 is SSHAT and CDR2 is FNYEAQ (reference sequence). The CDR3 sequence is CASSLAPQGRGETQYF. In DNA form, the CDR3 reads TGTGCTAGCAGCTTAGCTCCACAGGGTAGGGGAGAGACCCAGTACTTC.

As for this clone: One end of the junction varies from germline; a read error may be responsible. The chain has TRBV3-1 (or the pseudogene TRBV3-2) and TRBJ2-7; TRBD1 or TRBD2 may be the D gene (5 bases each). The CDR3 totals 20 residues. CDR1 LGHDT and CDR2 YNNKEL come from the germline V gene (reference sequence). The CDR3 loop reads CASSQGYPKGSAPAGYEQCF. As DNA, the CDR3 is TGTGCCAGCAGCCAAGGATACCCTAAGGGGAGTGCCCCTGCGGGTTACGAGCAGTGCTTC.

The rearrangement links TRBV19 to TRBJ2-4; D not resolved. Germline V gene data show CDR1 as LNHDA and CDR2 as SQIVND (reference sequence). The V and J ends lost 4 bases and 1 base respectively, with 17 bases between them. CDR3 size: 17 residues. CDR3 sequence reads: CASSSGLLATAKNIQYF. CDR3 bases: TGTGCCAGTAGTAGTGGTCTGTTGGCGACGGCCAAAAACATTCAGTACTTC.

This clone was seen only once. The chain carries TRBV27 and TRBJ1-4; TRBD1 might be the D (5 bases). V lost 5 bases and J 0 bases, leaving 10 bases between the germline ends. This CDR3 is built from 15 residues. Germline assignment: CDR1 MNHEY and CDR2 SMNVEV (reference sequence). The CDR3: CASSEGLSTNEKLFF. CDR3 DNA sequence: TGTGCCAGCAGTGAGGGACTTTCAACTAATGAAAAACTGTTTTTT. The full variable domain, with the rest looked up from reference TRBV27 and TRBJ1-4, is EAQVTQNPRYLITVTGKKLTVTCSQNMNHEYMSWYRQDPGLGLRQIYYSMNVEVTDKGDVPEGYKVSRKEKRNFPLILESPSPNQTSLYFCASSEGLSTNEKLFFGSGTQLSVL.